This passage covers 24 T cell receptor beta chains from one sample sequenced in a study of T cells in tuberculosis. Sequenced by immunoSEQ multiplex PCR; TCRdb stores in-frame clones only, minus some. The sample shows about 33,000 clones, roughly 95% of them seen only once. Sequencing was carried out using PBMCs. These receptors came from a donor between 10 and 29 years old with latent tuberculosis or without tuberculosis infection.

The chain has TRBV5-1 and TRBJ2-7; D perhaps matches TRBD1 (5 bases). Trimming removed 2 bases at V and 1 base at J, with 7 bases between. Germline loops: CDR1 SGHRS, CDR2 YFSETQ. The CDR3 spans 13 residues. The CDR3: CASSLQASYEQYF. The CDR3 region has the DNA TGCGCCAGCAGCTTACAGGCATCCTACGAGCAGTACTTC.

With respect to this clone: A junction boundary mismatches the germline segment, possibly from a read error. The rearrangement links TRBV5-6 to TRBJ2-1; D is unclear. CDR1 and CDR2 (germline): SGHDT, YYEEEE. The CDR3 loop spans 16 amino acids. The chain's CDR3 is CASNLAVGRERNEQFF. Written as DNA, the CDR3 is TGTGCCAGCAACTTGGCCGTAGGCCGCGAGCGCAATGAGCAGTTCTTC.

The chain links TRBV2 to TRBJ2-2, with 8 bases aligning to TRBD1. Germline assignment: CDR1 SNHLY and CDR2 FYNNEI. CDR3 length equals 15 residues. With V trimmed by 8 bases and J by 1 base, 6 bases remained unmatched. CDR3 protein: CASADRALNTGELFF. The CDR3 nucleotides are TGTGCCAGCGCGGACAGGGCCCTGAACACCGGGGAGCTGTTTTTT. Supplemented by reference TRBV2 and TRBJ2-2, the full variable domain reads EPEVTQTPSHQVTQMGQEVILRCVPISNHLYFYWYRQILGQKVEFLVSFYNNEISEKSEIFDDQFSVERPDGSNFTLKIRSTKLEDSAMYFCASADRALNTGELFFGEGSRLTVL.

The V and J genes are TRBV30 and TRBJ1-5, with TRBD1 as a possible D gene (5 bases). V was trimmed by 2 bases and J by 2 bases, leaving 10 bases between them. The germline CDR1 and CDR2 sequences are GTSNPN and SVGIG (reference sequence). This CDR3 is 14 amino acids long. CDR3 region: CAWSRKQGNQPQHF. The CDR3 DNA is TGTGCCTGGAGTAGGAAACAGGGCAATCAGCCCCAGCATTTT.

The gene calls are TRBV7-2 and TRBJ2-7, with D perhaps matching TRBD2 (5 bases). CDR1 is SGHTA, CDR2 FQGNSA, per germline. The CDR3 contains 13 residues. V was shortened by 4 bases and J by 9 bases, with 16 bases between the two germline ends. The CDR3 DNA is TGTGCCAGCAGCTCCTTCCCAGCGGATATGCAGTACTTC. Encoded protein: CASSSFPADMQYF.

The chain combines TRBV4-1 with TRBJ1-3; TRBD1 might be the D (5 bases). The V end lost 1 base, the J end lost 2 bases, and 15 bases lay between the germline ends. This CDR3 has 17 amino acids. Germline V gene data show CDR1 as MGHRA and CDR2 as YSYEKL. CDR3 nucleotides: TGCGCCAGCAGCCAAGCAAGTGACAGACGACCTGGAAACACCATATATTTT. Translated, it gives CASSQASDRRPGNTIYF.

The V and J genes are TRBV7-2 and TRBJ2-2; tentatively, D is TRBD1 (5 bases). The V gene lost 4 bases and the J gene lost 6 bases, with 21 bases spanning the gap. Germline CDR1 reads SGHTA; CDR2 reads FQGNSA. The CDR3 spans 17 residues. CDR3 in amino acids: CASSSSAVRGYSGELFF. The CDR3 nucleotides are TGTGCCAGCAGCTCCAGTGCTGTTAGGGGCTACTCCGGGGAGCTGTTTTTT.

The V and J genes are TRBV5-1 and TRBJ2-3, with a possible D match to TRBD1 (5 bases). V dropped 0 bases and J dropped 4 bases, with 12 bases sitting between them. CDR3 length equals 15 residues. CDR1 and CDR2 (germline): SGHRS, YFSETQ. This CDR3 reads CASSLEGAPADTQYF. The DNA for the CDR3 is TGCGCCAGCAGCTTGGAAGGGGCGCCGGCAGATACGCAGTATTTT.

J is TRBJ2-7 and V is TRBV5-1; D is uncertain. This CDR3 comprises 16 residues. Germline V gene sequence: CDR1 SGHRS, CDR2 YFSETQ. V was pared by 0 bases and J by 2 bases, with 15 bases between. The CDR3 loop is CASSLAGGQSTYEQYF. The CDR3 DNA sequence: TGCGCCAGCAGCTTGGCCGGCGGTCAATCCACCTACGAGCAGTACTTC.

The rearrangement uses TRBV5-5 and TRBJ2-1, with 7 bases that match TRBD2. In germline, CDR1 is SGHKS, CDR2 YYEKEE (reference sequence). The CDR3 loop spans 14 amino acids. V dropped 2 bases and J dropped 10; count of bases not matched to a gene: 9. Here the CDR3 reads CASSFFASGQEQFF. The CDR3, as DNA: TGTGCCAGCAGCTTTTTCGCTAGCGGTCAAGAGCAGTTCTTC.

The genes are TRBV19 and TRBJ1-2; D might be TRBD1 (6 bases). V was pared by 8 bases and J by 4 bases, with 17 bases between. This CDR3 comprises 14 residues. Germline V gives CDR1 LNHDA, CDR2 SQIVND (reference sequence). The CDR3 DNA follows: TGTGCCAGTGGGCACAGGGATACAGTCTATGGCTACACCTTC. It translates to CASGHRDTVYGYTF.

The J gene is TRBJ2-5, the V gene TRBV27; TRBD2 aligns across 10 bases. This CDR3 spans 20 amino acids. V trimming: 5 bases; J trimming: 0 bases; junction bases outside the gene matches: 18. The germline V gene has CDR1 MNHEY and CDR2 SMNVEV (reference sequence). DNA of the CDR3: TGTGCCAGCAGTACTAGACGCAGCGGGGGGGCTTTCAGGTACCAAGAGACCCAGTACTTC. Its protein is CASSTRRSGGAFRYQETQYF.

V and J are TRBV4-1 and TRBJ2-6; the D gene is possibly TRBD1 (5 bases). V dropped 2 bases and J dropped 0 bases, with 14 bases sitting between them. The CDR3 totals 18 residues. From germline, CDR1 is MGHRA and CDR2 YSYEKL. The CDR3 loop is CASSQLTGQASGANVLTF. The CDR3 bases are TGCGCCAGCAGCCAACTTACAGGCCAAGCCTCTGGGGCCAACGTCCTGACTTTC.

V and J are TRBV5-1 and TRBJ1-1, with 10 nucleotides matching TRBD1. CDR3 length: 14 amino acids. Looked up from germline, CDR1 is SGHRS and CDR2 is YFSETQ. V dropped 4 bases and J dropped 5; count of bases not matched to a gene: 5. The DNA of the CDR3 is TGCGCCAGCAGCCTTGGGACAGGGGTTACTGAAGCTTTCTTT. It is translated as CASSLGTGVTEAFF.

The gene calls are TRBV14 and TRBJ2-5, with 7 bases identical to TRBD2. The CDR3 is 17 residues long. The V gene end was trimmed by 0 bases and the J gene end by 1 base; junction bases not matched to a gene: 8. Germline V lookup: CDR1 SGHDN, CDR2 FVKESK. The CDR3 here is CASSQDRLAVPQETQYF. In DNA, the CDR3 is TGTGCCAGCAGCCAAGATAGACTAGCCGTGCCCCAAGAGACCCAGTACTTC.

The chain is built from TRBV4-1 and TRBJ1-1, with 9 bases that match TRBD1. The CDR3 length is 17 residues. The V and J ends lost 3 bases and 1 base, in that order; junction bases with no gene match: 9. The V gene's germline CDR1 is MGHRA and CDR2 YSYEKL. The DNA for the CDR3 is TGCGCCAGCAGCCAGCCCGGGACAGGGCATTCGAACACTGAAGCTTTCTTT. This gives the protein CASSQPGTGHSNTEAFF.

This chain joins TRBV4-3 and TRBJ1-2; the D is unclear. Germline V CDR1 and CDR2: LGHNA, YSLEER. The CDR3 spans 14 residues. V was cut by 2 bases and J by 4 bases, with 11 bases left in between. The CDR3 sequence is CASSQTRQPYGYTF. CDR3 nucleotide sequence: TGCGCCAGCAGCCAAACGCGGCAGCCCTATGGCTACACCTTC.

The CDR3: CASSRDGQGGEKLFF. CDR3 nucleotides: TGTGCCAGCAGCCGAGACGGACAGGGTGGGGAAAAACTGTTTTTT. The chain couples TRBV5-5 to TRBJ1-4; 8 bases line up with TRBD1. V shed 4 bases, J shed 8 bases, and the junction held 10 bases outside the gene matches. Looked up from germline, CDR1 is SGHKS and CDR2 is YYEKEE (reference sequence). This CDR3 has 15 residues.

The chain employs TRBV18 and TRBJ1-2, with 8 bases fitting TRBD1. Germline loops: CDR1 KGHSH, CDR2 LQKENI. V dropped 0 bases and J dropped 4; count of bases not matched to a gene: 16. CDR3 length: 19 residues. The CDR3 bases are TGTGCCAGCTCACCACCGCTATTAAATCTTGGGACAGGCCCCTATGGCTACACCTTC. This translates into CASSPPLLNLGTGPYGYTF. The full variable domain, completed using reference TRBV18 and TRBJ1-2, is NAGVMQNPRHLVRRRGQEARLRCSPMKGHSHVYWYRQLPEEGLKFMVYLQKENIIDESGMPKERFSAEFPKEGPSILRIQQVVRGDSAAYFCASSPPLLNLGTGPYGYTFGSGTRLTVV.

The chain carries TRBV19 and TRBJ1-2; D remains unclear. Germline CDR1 LNHDA, CDR2 SQIVND (reference sequence). The CDR3 is 14 residues long. With 6 bases removed from V and 0 bases from J, the gap between germline ends came to 11 bases. CDR3 amino acids: CASSDTRSNYGYTF. CDR3 coding DNA: TGTGCCAGTAGCGACACGCGATCTAACTATGGCTACACCTTC.

This sequence joins TRBV18 and TRBJ1-4, with D possibly being TRBD1 (5 bases). This CDR3 contains 15 residues. Germline CDR1 and CDR2: KGHSH and LQKENI. V lost 3 bases and J 6 bases, leaving 14 bases between the germline ends. The DNA of the CDR3 is TGTGCCAGCTCACCCTCTGGGGGAGGGCATGAAAAACTGTTTTTT. Translating gives CASSPSGGGHEKLFF.

The chain carries TRBV7-9 and TRBJ2-1; 8 bases align to TRBD2. Germline CDR1 is SEHNR and CDR2 is FQNEAQ (reference sequence). V was clipped by 5 bases and J by 9 bases; unmatched bases: 15. The CDR3 has 16 residues. Here the CDR3 reads CASSAPLSGSSTEQFF. For the CDR3, the DNA is TGTGCCAGCAGCGCCCCCCTGAGCGGGAGTAGTACTGAGCAGTTCTTC.

This clone was picked up one time. V and J are TRBV7-8 and TRBJ2-5; 9 bases match TRBD2. The germline gives CDR1 SGHVS, CDR2 FQNEAQ. J gave up 5 bases and V 1 base, and 11 bases lay outside the gene matches. The CDR3 is 17 amino acids. CDR3 protein: CASSLGFRREGPETQYF. The CDR3 nucleotides read TGTGCCAGCAGCTTAGGGTTTCGGCGGGAGGGCCCGGAGACCCAGTACTTC.

The chain carries TRBV13 and TRBJ2-7; 15 positions agree with TRBD2. The V gene's germline CDR1 is PRHDT and CDR2 FYEKMQ (reference sequence). The CDR3 extends over 17 amino acids. The ends lost 4 bases at V and 0 bases at J; junction bases unmatched: 4. The CDR3 coding sequence is TGTGCCAGCAGCTCGGGACTAGCGGGAGGCCCCTCCTACGAGCAGTACTTC. Translation: CASSSGLAGGPSYEQYF.